The clone carrying this TCR beta chain appeared a few times. Antigen specificity is unknown. A read error may explain this, as a much larger clone is one base away. 5'RACE primed at constant segments yielded TCR alpha and TCR beta cDNA libraries bearing sample barcodes and UMIs. TCRdb called the 5' RACE reads again in MiXCR, with one record for every CDR3 protein. Of 310,000 or so distinct CDR3 sequences listed, about 15% are singletons. The entry originates in a study of T-cell memory formation after mild COVID-19. Across the whole study: Most TCR clusters belonged to a single donor.

This CDR3 has 13 amino acids. Per germline, CDR1 PRHDT and CDR2 FYEKMQ (reference sequence). The V and J ends lost 6 bases and 0 bases respectively, with 6 bases between them. Study-wide results and caveats: Later expanders leaned CD4+, whereas day 15 to 85 contracting clones were balanced CD4/CD8. What remained unconfirmed was the SARS-CoV-2 specificity of second-wave clones peaking on day 37.

This clonotype was obtained from a man between 18 and 29 years old who had mild COVID-19 (a few samples of this study predate the infection). Cell type and time point are not known. Sequenced sample: PBMCs or a T cell subset sorted from them (not recorded which). This chain connects TRBV13 to TRBJ2-1; D remains unclear. Written as DNA, the CDR3 is TGTGCCAGCAGTTGGGGCTCCTACAATGAGCAGTTCTTC. Amino acids: CASSWGSYNEQFF.